The clone carrying this T cell receptor beta chain appeared a few times. What it recognizes is unknown. By way of CD45RO/CCR7/CD25/CD127/CD95/CD27, the CD4+ regulatory, stem cell-like memory, central memory and naive cells were sorted. The data are from a study of beta chain features in type 1 diabetes. Study-wide points: Patients with type 1 diabetes carried fewer insertions and had more deletions at their VDJ junctions. Whether HLA type affects TCRB rearrangement stayed undetermined in the present work. Within the patient group, naive, central memory and Treg TCRB repertoires appeared more similar to each other than within healthy donors.

The CDR3 contains 14 residues. V lost 2 bases to trimming and J lost 4 bases; unmatched junction nucleotides: 4. CDR1 is LGHNA, CDR2 YSLEER, per germline. The whole isolated RNA underwent reverse transcription, so sequencing captured expressed TCRB transcripts. Sequenced by immunoSEQ multiplex PCR; TCRdb stores in-frame clones only, minus some. The sample records over 500,000 clones, less than 20% being singletons. The specimen was naive CD4+ T cells from blood. The receptor's source is a man aged 18-30 years in good health. The gene calls are TRBV4-3 and TRBJ1-2, with 7 nucleotides matching TRBD1. The CDR3 reads CASSQQTGRYGYTF. CDR3 coding DNA: TGCGCCAGCAGCCAACAGACAGGGCGCTATGGCTACACCTTC.